A selection of T cell receptor beta chains follows, all from one sample in a study of blood T cell repertoires in COVID-19. The protocol was immunoSEQ multiplex PCR, while the TCRdb copy is restricted to in-frame clones and leaves out a portion. The table records some 130,000 clones, almost 85% of them present only once. The specimen was peripheral blood. These receptors all stem from a woman in her 30s who had recovered from COVID-19. Both conserved end residues are part of each CDR3. The order of the fields is D gene, V gene, J gene, clone size, CDR3 DNA, CDR3 protein. D genes are given only for firm matches. Some rows mark clone size as missing; the rest say once, few, many or name a class of expanded clone.

>.|TRBV11-2|TRBJ1-5|.
TGTGCCAGCAGCCGGAACAGTGAGCGCAATCAGCCCCAGCATTTT
CASSRNSERNQPQHF
>TRBD1|TRBV4-1|TRBJ2-7|.
TGCGCCAGCAGCCAAGTGACAGGGGATACCTACGAGCAGTACTTC
CASSQVTGDTYEQYF
>TRBD1|TRBV5-1|TRBJ1-2|.
TGCGCCAGCAGCCCCGGGACAGGGGCTTTGTCTGAGGGCTACACCTTC
CASSPGTGALSEGYTF
>TRBD1|TRBV11-2|TRBJ2-3|.
TGTGCCAGCAGCTCGCCCGTCGGGTCCAGGGGGAAGTTGGATACGCAGTATTTT
CASSSPVGSRGKLDTQYF
>TRBD1|TRBV5-5|TRBJ1-2|few
TGTGCCAGCAGCGAAGACGGGACAGGGTACTATGGCTACACCTTC
CASSEDGTGYYGYTF
>TRBD1|TRBV19|TRBJ2-6|.
TGTGCCAGTAGTATAGTTGACAGGGCCTCTGGGGCCAACGTCCTGACTTTC
CASSIVDRASGANVLTF
>.|TRBV6-5|TRBJ2-1|.
TGTGCCAGCAGGACCTACGACTATGGTGAGCAGTTCTTC
CASRTYDYGEQFF
>.|TRBV5-6|TRBJ1-2|.
TGTGCCAGCAGCTTGGAAATCCAGGGGATTAACTATGGCTACACCTTC
CASSLEIQGINYGYTF
>TRBD1|TRBV5-1|TRBJ1-1|.
TGCGCCAGCAGCCGGGGGACAGGCCAGGTGGCTTTCTTT
CASSRGTGQVAFF
>TRBD1|TRBV27|TRBJ1-6|.
TGTGCCAGCAGTCTCGCCGGGACAGGGGATTCACCCCTCCACTTT
CASSLAGTGDSPLHF
>TRBD1|TRBV7-9|TRBJ2-1|few
TGTGCCAGCAGCGCCGGGACAGGGACCTACAATGAGCAGTTCTTC
CASSAGTGTYNEQFF
>.|TRBV27|TRBJ1-4|.
TGTGCCAGCAGTTTAGGCAGAGGGGGGGCTAATGAAAAACTGTTTTTT
CASSLGRGGANEKLFF
>TRBD1|TRBV3-1/TRBV3-2|TRBJ1-4|.
TGTGCCAGCAGCCCAAAGGCCTTCGGGACAGGGGTCTTGGGGAAACTGTTTTTT
CASSPKAFGTGVLGKLFF
>.|TRBV5-6|TRBJ2-7|.
TGTGCCAGCAGCTTGTTGGGGAGGAACTACGAGCAGTACTTC
CASSLLGRNYEQYF
>.|TRBV11-2|TRBJ2-7|.
TGTGCCAGCAGCTTAGTGGTAGCCAGCGAGCAGTACTTC
CASSLVVASEQYF
>TRBD1|TRBV19|TRBJ2-7|.
TGTGCCAGTTGCAAGTCCGACAGGGGCAACGAGCAGTACTTC
CASCKSDRGNEQYF
>.|TRBV11-2|TRBJ2-1|.
TGTGCCAGCAGCCTGGGCCAAGCGGCCTACAATGAGCAGTTCTTC
CASSLGQAAYNEQFF
>.|TRBV19|TRBJ1-2|.
TGTGCCAGTAGTATATGGGGACAAGACTATGGCTACACCTTC
CASSIWGQDYGYTF
>.|TRBV7-9|TRBJ1-4|few
TGTGCCAGCAGCGCTCCGACAGCCGCAACTAATGAAAAACTGTTTTTT
CASSAPTAATNEKLFF
>TRBD2|TRBV7-6|TRBJ2-5|.
TGTGCCAGCAGCTTGGGACTAGCGGGGGTAGAGACCCAGTACTTC
CASSLGLAGVETQYF
>.|TRBV11-3|TRBJ1-1|.
TGTGCCAGCAGTCAAACCCTAACTGCTGAAGCTTTCTTT
CASSQTLTAEAFF
>.|TRBV13|TRBJ2-7|.
TGTGCCAGCACGCGGGGTGCCGGGACAGTACCATACGAGCAGTACTTC
CASTRGAGTVPYEQYF
>TRBD1|TRBV11-2|TRBJ2-4|.
TGTGCCAGCAGCCCAGGACAGGGTTACCCCCTAGCCAAAAACATTCAGTACTTC
CASSPGQGYPLAKNIQYF
>.|TRBV30|TRBJ2-7|.
TGTGCCTGGAGCTTGGACTACTACGAGCAGTACTTC
CAWSLDYYEQYF
>TRBD1|TRBV9|TRBJ1-1|.
TGTGCCAGCAGCCCCGGGGACAGTTCGAACACTGAAGCTTTCTTT
CASSPGDSSNTEAFF
>.|TRBV5-6|TRBJ1-2|.
TGTGCCAGCAGCTTGAGTCGCACAGGCTATGGCTACACCTTC
CASSLSRTGYGYTF
>TRBD2|TRBV2|TRBJ2-3|.
TGTGCCAGCAGTGGAAAAGGACTAGCGGATATCACAGATACGCAGTATTTT
CASSGKGLADITDTQYF
>.|TRBV5-4|TRBJ2-7|.
TGTGCCAGCAGCGTGGACAGTAGATACGAGCAGTACTTC
CASSVDSRYEQYF
>TRBD2|TRBV4-2|TRBJ2-3|.
TGTGCCAGCAGCCCCCTAGCGGGATGGGAGGATGGAGATACGCAGTATTTT
CASSPLAGWEDGDTQYF
>.|TRBV13|TRBJ1-3|few
TGTGCCAGCAGCTTATCGGGTTATGGAAACACCATATATTTT
CASSLSGYGNTIYF
>.|TRBV19|TRBJ2-4|.
TGTGCCAGTAGTATGGGGGGACAGTTCCGTCAGGTAGCCAAAAACATTCAGTACTTC
CASSMGGQFRQVAKNIQYF
>.|TRBV7-2|TRBJ2-6|.
TGTGCCAGCAGCTTAAATCCCTCCGGGGCCAACGTCCTGACTTTC
CASSLNPSGANVLTF
>.|TRBV6-5|TRBJ2-5|.
TGTGCCAGCAGGGGGCCGGCGGGACTTGAGGAGACCCAGTACTTC
CASRGPAGLEETQYF
>.|TRBV6-1|TRBJ2-7|.
TGTGCCAGCAGTGGAGATAAATCGAGCGGTCTCTCCTACGAGCAGTACTTC
CASSGDKSSGLSYEQYF
>TRBD1|TRBV5-1|TRBJ2-7|.
TGCGCCAGCAGCGACCGGGACAGGGACTCCTACGAGCAGTACTTC
CASSDRDRDSYEQYF
>TRBD2|TRBV7-9|TRBJ2-5|.
TGTGCCAGCAGCGAGGGGACTAGCGGATGGCAAGAGACCCAGTACTTC
CASSEGTSGWQETQYF
>.|TRBV15|TRBJ2-2|.
TGTGCCACCGGACTAACGAACACCGGGGAGCTGTTTTTT
CATGLTNTGELFF
>.|TRBV20-1|TRBJ1-4|few
TGCAGTGCTACCCCACGGGAAAAACTGTTTTTT
CSATPREKLFF
>.|TRBV20-1|TRBJ2-3|.
TGCAGTGCCGCACTAGCAGATACGCAGTATTTT
CSAALADTQYF
>.|TRBV5-1|TRBJ1-2|.
TGCGCCAGCAGCTCCCAATACAAGACAGGCGGCTACACCTTC
CASSSQYKTGGYTF
>.|TRBV30|TRBJ1-2|.
TGTGCCTGGAGTGGGGACAAGGGGGTAGGTGGCTACACCTTC
CAWSGDKGVGGYTF
>TRBD1|TRBV15|TRBJ2-7|.
TGTGCCACCGCGACCAACAGGGGCGGCTCCTACGAGCAGTACTTC
CATATNRGGSYEQYF
>TRBD2|TRBV5-1|TRBJ2-1|.
TGCGCCAGCAGCTCATCAGGGAGGGCACGCAATGAGCAGTTCTTC
CASSSSGRARNEQFF
>TRBD2|TRBV6-1|TRBJ2-1|.
TGTGCCAGCAGTGAAGTCCAGCGGGAGGGCTTCGATGAGCAGTTCTTC
CASSEVQREGFDEQFF
>TRBD2|TRBV3-1/TRBV3-2|TRBJ2-1|once
TGTGCCAGCAGCCAAGCGTCCGGGACTAGCGGGGCCAATGAGCAGTTCTTC
CASSQASGTSGANEQFF
>.|TRBV2|TRBJ2-3|.
TGTGCCAGCAGTCCCTCGGGGGGCAGCACAGATACGCAGTATTTT
CASSPSGGSTDTQYF
>.|TRBV11-3|TRBJ2-3|once
TGTGCCAGCAAACCTGACAGCACCACAGATACGCAGTATTTT
CASKPDSTTDTQYF
>.|TRBV27|TRBJ1-1|.
TGTGCCAGCAGTTTATTTCCCCTCGTGACAGAAGCTTTCTTT
CASSLFPLVTEAFF
>TRBD2|TRBV6-2/TRBV6-3|TRBJ2-1|.
TGTGCCAGCAGCTCCGGGACTAGCGGGGGAAATGAGCAGTTCTTC
CASSSGTSGGNEQFF